Sequencing of this T cell receptor (beta chain) was carried out in a study of human T cells and chemical hapten exposure. Study results and limitations: Expanded TCRs made up significantly more big CDR3 similarity clusters than controls did.

Sample time point: patch test 3, about 24 weeks after DPC sensitization. The treatment here: therapeutic diphenylcyclopropenone sensitization with weekly scalp DPC. Ahead of each patch test application, blood was drawn. The study enrolled 18 to 70-year-old alopecia patients suitable for DPC. In the original workflow: Between about 23,224 and 700,000 TCRs appeared in each sample, and the median stood at about 93,000. TCRdb redid the calling of the RACE reads with MiXCR, one entry per CDR3 protein. TCRdb's processing, not the authors' own work, is the source of the V and J calls. The sample has 55,000 to 75,000 distinct CDR3 sequences, around 12% seen once; the top ten hold about 2.4%. In this sample, this clonotype is medium-sized. Antigen unknown. V trimming: 5 bases; J trimming: 5 bases; junction bases outside the gene matches: 3. This CDR3 contains 14 residues. Germline-derived CDR1 and CDR2 are DFQATT and SNEGSKA (reference sequence).

The source of this sequence is a young man with alopecia areata. Some clones in this sample may be carry-over from other donors' samples. The material was whole blood, obtained in connection with sensitization to the hapten diphenylcyclopropenone (DPC). This chain links TRBV20-1 with TRBJ2-2; 12 bases align to TRBD1. DNA for the CDR3: TGCAGTGCTGGGACAGGGGGCTTGACCGGGGAGCTGTTTTTT. Residues: CSAGTGGLTGELFF.